The clone carrying this T cell receptor (beta chain) was observed many times. Its antigen remains unidentified. The source of the sample is a study of regulatory T cells in long-lasting Graves disease. Arm-PCR of CDR3 regions with iRepertoire HTBI primers generated TCR beta libraries. TCRdb re-called the multiplex PCR reads with MiXCR, one entry per CDR3 protein. The sample contains hundreds of thousands of distinct CDR3 sequences, 15% to 20% of which appear only once. Study-level points and caveats: Only a small sample size was used, which may have cut accuracy.

Sample time point: newly diagnosed GD, antithyroid drugs for less than 3 months. PBMC-derived RNA was used for the TCR library. These data also featured in a second study, about T cells in Graves' hyperthyroidism and ophthalmopathy.

The TCR comes from a woman aged 40 to 65 with Graves disease. This specimen was peripheral blood mononuclear cells (PBMCs), taken at new diagnosis, from a patient treated with antithyroid drugs.

Written as DNA, the CDR3 is TGTGCCAGCTCATCGACAGGTGTGACTGAAGCTTTCTTT. Encoded protein: CASSSTGVTEAFF. This chain connects TRBV18 to TRBJ1-1; perhaps TRBD1 as D (6 bases). The germline gives CDR1 KGHSH, CDR2 LQKENI. The CDR3 length is 13 residues. V was trimmed by 5 bases and J by 5 bases, leaving 12 bases between them.